The rows below give T cell receptor beta chains drawn from one sample of a study of CD8+ T cells in alopecia areata. Data came from immunoSEQ multiplex PCR; TCRdb stores just in-frame clones and leaves some out. Of about 11,000 clones detected, 50% to 70% appear once; the ten largest clones hold under 9.5%. Source: skin, taken at week 0. Receptors were obtained from a human donor with alopecia areata. Both conserved end residues are part of each CDR3. The D gene is left open where the match is weak. The size field is filled for only some rows; it gives once, few, many or a size class.

j_gene	d_gene	v_gene	abundance	CDR3nt	CDR3aa
TRBJ1-1	NA	TRBV7-9	NA	TGTGCCAGCAGCTTACGGTTCACGAACACTGAAGCTTTCTTT	CASSLRFTNTEAFF
TRBJ1-2	NA	TRBV5-1	NA	TGCGCCAGCAGCTTGAAGGCAGGGAGGGGCTATGGCTACACCTTC	CASSLKAGRGYGYTF
TRBJ2-3	NA	TRBV5-1	once	TGCGCCAGCAGCTTGACGGGAGCAGATACGCAGTATTTT	CASSLTGADTQYF
TRBJ2-7	NA	TRBV6-1	NA	TGTGCCAGCTGCCTTGCAGGGGCCTACGAGCAGTACTTC	CASCLAGAYEQYF
TRBJ1-2	TRBD1	TRBV4-1	NA	TGCGCCAGCAGCCAACAACAGGGGGCTAACTATGGCTACACCTTC	CASSQQQGANYGYTF
TRBJ1-5	NA	TRBV28	NA	TGTGCCAGCAGTTTTGCAGGTAGCAATCAGCCCCAGCATTTT	CASSFAGSNQPQHF
TRBJ1-1	NA	TRBV2	NA	TGTGCCAGCAGTGAAGCGCGGCAGGGTAAAATTGAAGCTTTCTTT	CASSEARQGKIEAFF
TRBJ2-5	TRBD2	TRBV5-1	few	TGCGCCAGCAGCTCCGGGACTAGCGGTAAAGAGACCCAGTACTTC	CASSSGTSGKETQYF
TRBJ2-5	NA	TRBV6-1	few	TGTGCCAGCAGCAGTACGTACCAAGAGACCCAGTACTTC	CASSSTYQETQYF
TRBJ1-2	NA	TRBV5-5	NA	TGTGCCAGCAGCTTGAGATGGGAGTATGGCTACACCTTC	CASSLRWEYGYTF
TRBJ1-2	NA	TRBV29-1	NA	TGCAGCGTCAATAGAAAGGGGGTCCATGGCTACACCTTC	CSVNRKGVHGYTF
TRBJ1-2	TRBD1	TRBV7-6	NA	TGTGCCAGCCGCCTCGTGGCAGGGGGGTGGCGAGGCTACACCTTC	CASRLVAGGWRGYTF
TRBJ2-7	TRBD2	TRBV4-2	medium-sized	TGTGCCAGCAGCCAAGATTGGCTAGCGGGAGTTTACGAGCAGTACTTC	CASSQDWLAGVYEQYF
TRBJ2-1	TRBD1	TRBV5-1	NA	TGCGCCAGCAGCCCGGACAGGGAGCAGTTCTTC	CASSPDREQFF
TRBJ2-1	TRBD2	TRBV7-3	few	TGTGCCAGCAGCTCCGGGACTAGCGAGTACAATGAGCAGTTCTTC	CASSSGTSEYNEQFF
TRBJ1-5	NA	TRBV9	few	TGTGCCAGCAGCGTAGGGGTGACTCAGCCCCAGCATTTT	CASSVGVTQPQHF
TRBJ2-3	TRBD2	TRBV5-4	few	TGTGCCAGCCGAACCGGGACTAGAAGGTCAGATACGCAGTATTTT	CASRTGTRRSDTQYF
TRBJ2-1	NA	TRBV6-5	NA	TGTGCCAGCAGTTACACCCGGACTCTTAATGAGCAGTTCTTC	CASSYTRTLNEQFF
TRBJ1-6	NA	TRBV21-1	few	TGTGCCAGCAGCAAAGAGGGCAATTCACCCCTCCACTTT	CASSKEGNSPLHF